The sequence of this T cell receptor beta chain was determined in a study of identifying expanded T cells in peripheral blood. Overall study results and limits: Technical replicates showed around 1.2 changed clones; approximately 2 weeks roughly 16; four weeks 19.

The CDR3 runs 14 residues. In germline, CDR1 is SGHVS, CDR2 FNYEAQ. V was trimmed by 1 base and J by 4 bases, leaving 10 bases between them. The protocol was immunoSEQ multiplex PCR, while the TCRdb copy is restricted to in-frame clones and leaves out a portion. The table has under 70,000 clones, 70% to 90% seen once. A word on this clone: As yet, its antigen is unknown.

During the collection period, no donor immune events like infections were recorded. This receptor was taken from a person between 18 and 75 years old in good health. Input material: blood. V is TRBV7-6 and J is TRBJ2-5; tentative D call: TRBD2 (6 bases). The CDR3 reads CASSLGNGGETQYF. The CDR3 DNA reads TGTGCCAGCAGCTTAGGGAACGGGGGAGAGACCCAGTACTTC. Combining the CDR3 with reference TRBV7-6 and TRBJ2-5 gives the whole variable domain GAGVSQSPRYKVTKRGQDVALRCDPISGHVSLYWYRQALGQGPEFLTYFNYEAQQDKSGLPNDRFSAERPEGSISTLTIQRTEQRDSAMYRCASSLGNGGETQYFGPGTRLLVL.